The 11 T cell receptor beta chains presented below share a single source sample, sequenced in a study of human T cells and chemical hapten exposure. TCRdb fed the RACE reads into MiXCR, producing one record per CDR3 protein. Among 150,000 or so distinct CDR3 sequences, more than 14% were seen once, and the ten largest hold less than 2%. As to time point: patch test 1, 2 weeks after DPC sensitization. Sample treatment: therapeutic diphenylcyclopropenone sensitization with weekly scalp DPC. This specimen was whole blood, taken in connection with sensitization to the hapten diphenylcyclopropenone (DPC). Receptors originate from a woman aged 25 to 39 with alopecia areata. Some clones in this sample may be carry-over from other donors' samples.

The rearrangement joins TRBV25-1 to TRBJ2-3, with TRBD1 identical over 7 bases. Trimming cost V 6 bases and J 4 bases; bases outside gene matches: 10. The CDR3 is made up of 15 amino acids. Per the germline V gene, CDR1 is MGHDK and CDR2 is SYGVNS. The DNA of the CDR3 is TGTGCCAGCAGCGATCACCAGGGGGTCGCAGATACGCAGTATTTT. Residues: CASSDHQGVADTQYF.

This chain joins TRBV7-2 and TRBJ1-4; no reliable D call. The CDR3 consists of 11 residues. Germline-derived CDR1 and CDR2 are SGHTA and FQGNSA. Trimming left V 5 bases short and J 14 bases short, with 12 bases between. The CDR3 coding sequence is TGTGCCAGCAGCCCCGGACGTACTCTGTTTTTT. Amino acids: CASSPGRTLFF.

This clonotype occurred many times. CDR3 sequence reads: CASSEVPGQGPYGYTF. In DNA form, the CDR3 reads TGTGCCAGCAGTGAAGTTCCTGGACAGGGACCCTATGGCTACACCTTC. This sequence joins TRBV6-1 and TRBJ1-2, with TRBD1 identical over 8 bases. Germline values: CDR1 MNHNS, CDR2 SASEGT. The CDR3 covers 16 residues. The J segment lost 4 bases and the V segment lost 1 base, leaving 8 bases of the junction unmatched.

This clonotype was detected many times. The CDR3 is CASSPDRRSYNEQFF. DNA of the CDR3: TGCGCCAGCAGCCCGGACAGGCGCTCCTACAATGAGCAGTTCTTC. V is TRBV5-1 and J is TRBJ2-1, with 7 bases that match TRBD1. This CDR3 is built from 15 residues. Germline-derived CDR1 and CDR2 are SGHRS and YFSETQ. Trimming at V came to 4 bases and at J to 0 bases, leaving 4 bases not matched to a gene.

The chain couples TRBV28 to TRBJ2-7; weak D call: TRBD1 (7 bases). The CDR3 consists of 13 residues. CDR1 is MDHEN and CDR2 is SYDVKM in the germline V gene. V was cut by 5 bases and J by 5 bases, with 13 bases left in between. CDR3 region: CASSHRGLNEQYF. In DNA form, the CDR3 reads TGTGCCAGCAGTCACAGGGGACTCAACGAGCAGTACTTC.

This clonotype was detected ten times or more. The chain employs TRBV2 and TRBJ2-2; 8 nucleotides match TRBD1. Germline CDR1 reads SNHLY; CDR2 reads FYNNEI. The CDR3 length is 14 residues. Unmatched junction bases numbered 5, after V lost 7 bases and J lost 4 bases. The CDR3 bases are TGTGCCAGCACGGACAGGGTGGCCACCGGGGAGCTGTTTTTT. Protein product: CASTDRVATGELFF.

The chain has TRBV15 and TRBJ1-1; D is perhaps TRBD1 (6 bases). The germline gives CDR1 LNHNV, CDR2 YYDKDF (reference sequence). The germline V and J ends were trimmed by 2 bases and 6 bases, with 7 bases remaining between them. The CDR3 is 12 amino acids. CDR3 amino acids: CATSRPGAEAFF. The CDR3 nucleotides read TGTGCCACCAGCAGACCAGGGGCTGAAGCTTTCTTT. Based on the CDR3 plus reference TRBV15 and TRBJ1-1, the full variable domain is DAMVIQNPRYQVTQFGKPVTLSCSQTLNHNVMYWYQQKSSQAPKLLFHYYDKDFNNEADTPDNFQSRRPNTSFCFLDIRSPGLGDTAMYLCATSRPGAEAFFGQGTRLTVV.

The chain is built from TRBV12-3 or TRBV12-4 and TRBJ2-5; TRBD2 is a possible D gene (6 bases). V lost 6 bases, J lost 4 bases, and 12 bases lay in between. The CDR3 is 13 amino acids. The CDR3 nucleotides read TGTGCCAGCAGAGTAGGAGGGGTAGAGACCCAGTACTTC. It encodes CASRVGGVETQYF.

At least ten counts were recorded for this clonotype. The chain combines TRBV19 with TRBJ2-1; 14 positions agree with TRBD2. The CDR3 runs 17 residues. V lost 5 bases and J lost 0; bases outside the gene matches: 3. Germline assignment: CDR1 LNHDA and CDR2 SQIVND (reference sequence). The CDR3 is CASSPTSGRASYNEQFF. The CDR3, as DNA: TGTGCCAGTAGTCCGACTAGCGGGAGGGCCTCCTACAATGAGCAGTTCTTC. Combining the CDR3 with reference TRBV19 and TRBJ2-1 gives the whole variable domain DGGITQSPKYLFRKEGQNVTLSCEQNLNHDAMYWYRQDPGQGLRLIYYSQIVNDFQKGDIAEGYSVSREKKESFPLTVTSAQKNPTAFYLCASSPTSGRASYNEQFFGPGTRLTVL.

The chain carries TRBV27 and TRBJ1-4, with D possibly TRBD1 on 5 matching bases. V was trimmed by 7 bases and J by 3 bases, leaving 15 bases between them. CDR1 is MNHEY, CDR2 SMNVEV, per germline (reference sequence). CDR3 size: 15 residues. The CDR3 coding sequence is TGTGCCAGCACTACCACAGGTCGCTCTAATGAAAAACTGTTTTTT. Translation gives CASTTTGRSNEKLFF.

The J gene is TRBJ2-2, the V gene TRBV2, with D possibly matching TRBD2 (7 bases). CDR1 is SNHLY, CDR2 FYNNEI, per germline. The CDR3 loop spans 15 amino acids. The V gene lost 5 bases and the J gene lost 0 bases, with 10 bases spanning the gap. The CDR3 reads CASSSGGPNTGELFF. For the CDR3, the DNA is TGTGCCAGCAGTTCCGGGGGGCCGAACACCGGGGAGCTGTTTTTT. Variable domain in full (rest from reference TRBV2 and TRBJ2-2): EPEVTQTPSHQVTQMGQEVILRCVPISNHLYFYWYRQILGQKVEFLVSFYNNEISEKSEIFDDQFSVERPDGSNFTLKIRSTKLEDSAMYFCASSSGGPNTGELFFGEGSRLTVL.